The clone carrying this T cell receptor (beta chain) came up a few times. At one end the junction does not follow the germline gene, possibly because of a read error. This specimen belongs to a study of T-cell reconstitution after alpha-beta-depleted transplantation in children. The germline V gene has CDR1 DFQATT and CDR2 SNEGSKA (reference sequence). The CDR3 runs 12 residues. Unique molecular identifiers were incorporated into the prepared TCRbeta library. A single record per CDR3 protein comes from TCRdb applying MiXCR to the PCR reads. The table lists about 540,000 distinct CDR3 sequences, 15% to 20% of them singletons.

The sequencing here drew on PBMCs from the stem cell graft donor, taken from the stem cell graft. The chain combines TRBV20-1 with TRBJ2-1, with D maybe TRBD2 (5 bases). This TCR was recovered from a human donor who donated a stem cell graft to a child with acute lymphoblastic leukemia. CDR3 region: CSAAREGSEEFF. DNA of the CDR3: TGCAGTGCTGCCAGAGAGGGATCTGAGGAGTTCTTC.